This T cell receptor (beta chain) emerged from a study of T-cell reconstitution after alpha-beta-depleted transplantation in children. In its sample, this clonotype was seen many times. Using unique molecular identifiers, the investigators prepared the TCRbeta library. One entry per CDR3 protein results from TCRdb running MiXCR on the PCR reads. Of a few hundred thousand distinct CDR3 sequences listed, around 13% are singletons. The germline gives CDR1 DFQATT, CDR2 SNEGSKA (reference sequence). The CDR3 has 14 amino acids. The ends lost 1 base at V and 4 bases at J; junction bases unmatched: 4. The chain is built from TRBV20-1 and TRBJ1-2, with 9 bases lining up with TRBD1. This specimen consisted of PBMCs from the stem cell graft donor, obtained from the stem cell graft. The TCR was taken from a human donor who donated a stem cell graft to a child with combined immunodeficiency. CDR3 amino acids: CSARVPQGAYGYTF. In DNA, the CDR3 is TGCAGTGCTAGAGTTCCACAGGGGGCCTATGGCTACACCTTC.